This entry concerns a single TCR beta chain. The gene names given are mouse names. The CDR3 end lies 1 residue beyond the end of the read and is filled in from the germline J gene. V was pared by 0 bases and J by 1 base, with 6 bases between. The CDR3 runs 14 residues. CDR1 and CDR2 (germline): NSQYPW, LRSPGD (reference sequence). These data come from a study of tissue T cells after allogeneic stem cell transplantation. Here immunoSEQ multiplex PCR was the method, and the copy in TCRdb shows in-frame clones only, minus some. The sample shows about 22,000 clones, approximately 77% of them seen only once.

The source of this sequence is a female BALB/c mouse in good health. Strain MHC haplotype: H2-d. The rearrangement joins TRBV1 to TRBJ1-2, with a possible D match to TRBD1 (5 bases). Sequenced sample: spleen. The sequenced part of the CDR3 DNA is TGCACCTGCAGTGCAGACGGGGGAAACTCCGACTACACC. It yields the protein CTCSADGGNSDYT. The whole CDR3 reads CTCSADGGNSDYTF.